Listed below are T cell receptor beta chains from one sample, sequenced in a study of cytomegalovirus exposure and HLA in healthy donors. Produced via immunoSEQ multiplex PCR; TCRdb's table is partial and in-frame only. Seen here are about 210,000 clones, just under 80% observed once, and the top ten hold more than 0.45%. Sequencing was done on a sample of PBMCs. These receptors came from a boy aged 5-17 years in good health and CMV-seronegative. Each CDR3 is given with its conserved first and last residue. The D gene is left open where the match is weak. The size of a clone is reported for some rows only, either as once, few or many, or as a class for expanded clones.

clone size	V gene	J gene	D gene	CDR3 DNA	CDR3 protein
once	TRBV6-6	TRBJ2-1	TRBD1	TGTGCCAGCAGCCGGGACAGGGAAACGGTTTCGCATGAGCAGTTCTTC	CASSRDRETVSHEQFF
.	TRBV6-5	TRBJ2-7	TRBD2	TGTGCCAGCAGCCCTCTGGGGGGGAGCCCCTACGAGCAGTACTTC	CASSPLGGSPYEQYF
few	TRBV9	TRBJ1-1	.	TGTGCCAGCAGCAGGGGATCGTTCACTGAAGCTTTCTTT	CASSRGSFTEAFF
.	TRBV5-4	TRBJ2-1	TRBD2	TGTGCCAGCAGCCCGGGACTAGCGCAGCCAAATGAGCAGTTCTTC	CASSPGLAQPNEQFF
.	TRBV5-1	TRBJ2-1	.	TGCGCCAGCAGCTTGGTTGGCTCCACCCTCTACAATGAGCAGTTCTTC	CASSLVGSTLYNEQFF
.	TRBV6-5	TRBJ1-2	TRBD1	TGTGCCAGCAGACGTATTCAGGGGGCCTCGGGCTACACCTTC	CASRRIQGASGYTF
.	TRBV19	TRBJ2-4	TRBD1	TGTGCCACCCTTGGCAGGGGGAGAGCCAAAAACATTCAGTACTTC	CATLGRGRAKNIQYF
.	TRBV19	TRBJ2-5	.	TGTGCCACCGCGGACTACCAAGAGACCCAGTACTTC	CATADYQETQYF
once	TRBV7-2	TRBJ2-7	.	TGTGCCAGCAGCCCCACCTACGAGCAGTACTTC	CASSPTYEQYF
.	TRBV27	TRBJ2-5	TRBD1	TGTGCCAGCAGCTTATTCGACAGGGGTGAGACCCAGTACTTC	CASSLFDRGETQYF
.	TRBV19	TRBJ2-4	.	TGTGCCAGTAGGGGACGGGAGCAGTACTTC	CASRGREQYF
.	TRBV19	TRBJ2-7	TRBD2	TGTGCCAGTAGAATCAGCGGGAGCTACGAGCAGTACTTC	CASRISGSYEQYF
.	TRBV10-2	TRBJ2-5	TRBD2	TGCGCCAGCAGGCGACTAGCGGGGAACCAAGAGACCCAGTACTTC	CASRRLAGNQETQYF
.	TRBV7-9	TRBJ2-6	.	TGTGCCAGCGCGGGTGCTGGGGCCAACGTCCTGACTTTC	CASAGAGANVLTF
.	TRBV6-6	TRBJ1-2	TRBD1	TGTGCCAGCAGTTACTCTACAGGGGGCCGTGGCTACACCTTC	CASSYSTGGRGYTF
.	TRBV27	TRBJ2-7	.	TGTGCCAGCAGTTGGCAGGGGACCTCCTACGAGCAGTACTTC	CASSWQGTSYEQYF
.	TRBV5-8	TRBJ2-7	.	TGTGCCAGCACCACCGGGGTAGCGCTACTCTCCTACGAGCAGTACTTC	CASTTGVALLSYEQYF
.	TRBV6-5	TRBJ1-2	.	TGTGCCAGCACTGGGGGGGCCTTCTATGGCTACACCTTC	CASTGGAFYGYTF
.	TRBV5-1	TRBJ1-1	.	TGCGCCAGCAGCTTGGGAGGCCTGGCCACTGAAGCTTTCTTT	CASSLGGLATEAFF
.	TRBV18	TRBJ2-5	.	TGTGCCAGCTCACCTGCTTATGTAGAAGAGACCCAGTACTTC	CASSPAYVEETQYF
once	TRBV10-3	TRBJ2-7	TRBD2	TGTGCCATCAGCCCCGTGTTAGCGGGAGACGAGCAGTACTTC	CAISPVLAGDEQYF
.	TRBV5-4	TRBJ1-4	.	TGTGCCAGCAGCCAGATGGGACTCCAGGAAAAACTGTTTTTT	CASSQMGLQEKLFF
.	TRBV6-4	TRBJ2-6	.	TGTGCCAGCAGTGCCAGCTATATGACAGCTGGGGCCAACGTCCTGACTTTC	CASSASYMTAGANVLTF
few	TRBV6-6	TRBJ2-7	TRBD1	TGTGCCAGCAGTTACTCAACCAGGGGGTCCTACGAGCAGTACTTC	CASSYSTRGSYEQYF
.	TRBV29-1	TRBJ1-1	TRBD1	TGCAGCGTTGAAGCAGGGGGGAACACTGAAGCTTTCTTT	CSVEAGGNTEAFF
.	TRBV5-1	TRBJ2-7	TRBD1	TGCGCCAGCAGCTTGTTTGGACAGGGTACCTACGAGCAGTACTTC	CASSLFGQGTYEQYF
once	TRBV5-4	TRBJ1-3	TRBD1	TGTGCCAGCAGCCACGACAGGGCCGCTGGAAACACCATATATTTT	CASSHDRAAGNTIYF
.	TRBV27	TRBJ2-7	.	TGTGCCAGCAGTCCCGGGGGAGTAACCTACGAGCAGTACTTC	CASSPGGVTYEQYF
once	TRBV4-2	TRBJ2-3	TRBD2	TGTGCCAGCAGCCAAGATCCCGAGCGGGGTACGCAGTATTTT	CASSQDPERGTQYF
.	TRBV6-1	TRBJ1-5	.	TGTGCCAGCAGTGATAGTAGGGGGATCTGGAATCAGCCCCAGCATTTT	CASSDSRGIWNQPQHF
.	TRBV4-1	TRBJ1-4	.	TGCGCCAGCAGCCGGGGCACCGGGCTACAGTATGAAAAACTGTTTTTT	CASSRGTGLQYEKLFF
.	TRBV7-6	TRBJ2-5	.	TGTGCCAGCAGCTTAGAACTAGGGAGGGAGACCCAGTACTTC	CASSLELGRETQYF
few	TRBV9	TRBJ1-2	TRBD1	TGTGCCAGCAGCTCGCAGGACAGGGGCTACTATGGCTACACCTTC	CASSSQDRGYYGYTF
.	TRBV19	TRBJ1-2	TRBD1	TGTGCCAGTAGGGGACAGGGAAAGGGAGGCTACACCTTC	CASRGQGKGGYTF
.	TRBV5-4	TRBJ2-7	TRBD2	TGTGCCAGCAGCGTGACTAGCGGATTCACCTACGAGCAGTACTTC	CASSVTSGFTYEQYF
.	TRBV13	TRBJ1-1	TRBD1	TGTGCCAGCAGCGCCGGGACAGGGATTACTGAAGCTTTCTTT	CASSAGTGITEAFF
.	TRBV6-5	TRBJ1-2	.	TGTGCCAGCAGTTACTCACGAGTGAGTGGCTACACCTTC	CASSYSRVSGYTF
.	TRBV19	TRBJ2-2	.	TGTGCCAGTAGTACCTTCAGGGAAGGGGGCGGGGAGCTGTTTTTT	CASSTFREGGGELFF
.	TRBV29-1	TRBJ2-5	.	TGCAGCGTCGGGGGACGGTTAAAAGAGACCCAGTACTTC	CSVGGRLKETQYF
.	TRBV30	TRBJ2-5	TRBD2	TGTGCCTGGAGTGTCCGGGGGGGGGCGGGAGGGACCCAGTACTTC	CAWSVRGGAGGTQYF
once	TRBV7-8	TRBJ1-5	.	TGTGCCAGCAGCTTAGTGTACAGGAATAGCAATCAGCCCCAGCATTTT	CASSLVYRNSNQPQHF
.	TRBV11-3	TRBJ1-1	.	TGTGCCAGCAGGAGAGGGCAGAACACTGAAGCTTTCTTT	CASRRGQNTEAFF
.	TRBV5-4	TRBJ1-6	.	TGTGCCAGCAGCTTGGATCGGGTTTCACCCCTCCACTTT	CASSLDRVSPLHF
once	TRBV9	TRBJ1-2	.	TGTGCCAGCAGCGTAGGCGTTCGCGGCTACACCTTC	CASSVGVRGYTF
.	TRBV18	TRBJ2-7	TRBD2	TGTGCCAGCTCACCGGGACTAGCGGGAAGCGAGCAGTACTTC	CASSPGLAGSEQYF
.	TRBV6-1	TRBJ2-7	.	TGTGCCAGCAGATCCATACCTACCTACGAGCAGTACTTC	CASRSIPTYEQYF
.	TRBV5-1	TRBJ2-5	TRBD2	TGCGCCAGCAGTTGGACTAGCTCGGAGACCCAGTACTTC	CASSWTSSETQYF
.	TRBV9	TRBJ1-1	TRBD1	TGTGCCAGCAGCCCGCGACAGGGGGCGCTCCTACAAGCTTTCTTT	CASSPRQGALLQAFF
.	TRBV29-1	TRBJ2-7	.	TGCAGCGTTGTGGTCCAAGCGTTCGGGCAGTACTTC	CSVVVQAFGQYF